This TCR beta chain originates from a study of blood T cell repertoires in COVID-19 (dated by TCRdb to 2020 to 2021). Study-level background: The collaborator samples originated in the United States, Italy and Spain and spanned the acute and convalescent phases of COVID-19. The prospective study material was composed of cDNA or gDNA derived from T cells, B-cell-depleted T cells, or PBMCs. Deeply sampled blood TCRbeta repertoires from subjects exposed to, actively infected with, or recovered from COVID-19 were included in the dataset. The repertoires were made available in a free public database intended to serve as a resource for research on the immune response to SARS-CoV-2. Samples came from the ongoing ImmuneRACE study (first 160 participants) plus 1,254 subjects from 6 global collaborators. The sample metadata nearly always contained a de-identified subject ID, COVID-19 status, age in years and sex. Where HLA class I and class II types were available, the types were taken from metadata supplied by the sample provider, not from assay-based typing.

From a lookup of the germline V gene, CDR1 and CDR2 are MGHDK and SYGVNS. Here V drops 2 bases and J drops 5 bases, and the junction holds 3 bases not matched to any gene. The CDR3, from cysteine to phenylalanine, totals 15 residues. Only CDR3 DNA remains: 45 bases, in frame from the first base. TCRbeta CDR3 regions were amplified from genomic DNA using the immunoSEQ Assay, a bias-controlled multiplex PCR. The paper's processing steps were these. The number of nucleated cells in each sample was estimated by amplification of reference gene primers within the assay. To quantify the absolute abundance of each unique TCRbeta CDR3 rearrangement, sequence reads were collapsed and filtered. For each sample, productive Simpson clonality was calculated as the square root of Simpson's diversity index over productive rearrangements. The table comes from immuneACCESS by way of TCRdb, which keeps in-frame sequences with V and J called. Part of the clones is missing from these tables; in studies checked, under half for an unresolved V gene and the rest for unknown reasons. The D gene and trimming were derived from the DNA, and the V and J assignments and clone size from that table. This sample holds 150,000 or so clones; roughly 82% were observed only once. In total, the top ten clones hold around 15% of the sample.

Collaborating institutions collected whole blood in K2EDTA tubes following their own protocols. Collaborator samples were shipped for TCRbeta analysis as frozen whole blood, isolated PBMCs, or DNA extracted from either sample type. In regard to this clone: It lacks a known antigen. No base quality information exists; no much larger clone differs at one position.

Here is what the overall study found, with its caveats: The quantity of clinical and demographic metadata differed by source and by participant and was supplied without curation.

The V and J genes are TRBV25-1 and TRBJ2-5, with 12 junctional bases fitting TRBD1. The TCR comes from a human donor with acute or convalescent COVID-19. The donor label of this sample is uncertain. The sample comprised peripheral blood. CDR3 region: CASSEGTGGRETQYF. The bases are TGTGCCAGCAGTGAAGGGACAGGGGGCCGGGAGACCCAGTACTTC.